This is a list of T cell receptor beta chains from one sample in a study of CXCR3-negative and CXCR3-positive naive CD8 T cells. TCRdb reprocessed the 5' RACE reads and reports one entry per CDR3 protein, with no DNA. The data show about 40,000 distinct CDR3 sequences, and the top ten clones hold 7% to 8%. Sequenced: memory CD8+ T cells from blood. These receptors were collected from a human donor in good health. Some clones in this sample may be carry-over from other donors' samples. The CDR3 runs from the conserved cysteine through the conserved F or W. Expanded clones are given a class, and other clones once, few, many or no size at all.

j_gene	abundance	v_gene	CDR3aa
TRBJ2-5	.	TRBV20-1	CSAREDTQETQYF
TRBJ2-7	.	TRBV29-1	CSVEADSYEQYF
TRBJ1-2	.	TRBV18	CASSPIRFGEWQLNYGYTF
TRBJ2-7	.	TRBV28	CASSSSDRANSYEQYF
TRBJ1-2	.	TRBV27	CASSFGRGLHGYTF
TRBJ2-7	.	TRBV12-3/TRBV12-4	CASSFGSGAYEQYF
TRBJ2-2	.	TRBV20-1	CSAVDGYNTGELFF
TRBJ2-5	.	TRBV29-1	CSVGGYGETQYF
TRBJ2-1	.	TRBV11-3	CASSSGFEQFF
TRBJ2-1	medium-sized	TRBV7-3	CASSLRLAGLYNEQFF
TRBJ1-2	.	TRBV5-1	CASSLEQGAGYGYTF
TRBJ2-1	.	TRBV4-3	CASSQVQDKYNEQLF
TRBJ2-5	.	TRBV7-9	CASSLAPGLQETQYF
TRBJ2-1	.	TRBV6-5	CASSYTPGLEIPNEQFF
TRBJ1-2	.	TRBV4-1	CASSQGDPGHRWVNYGYTF
TRBJ2-3	.	TRBV29-1	CSVEDMGSDTQYF
TRBJ2-1	.	TRBV29-1	CSVEGGRDFAYNEQFF
TRBJ2-7	.	TRBV27	CASSLGGVNEQYF
TRBJ2-5	.	TRBV14	CASSQEGLAHWKTQYF
TRBJ1-1	.	TRBV9	CASSVEGDPKPEAFF
TRBJ2-7	.	TRBV5-1	CASSSPQGTEYYEQYF
TRBJ1-1	.	TRBV6-5	CASTLDAGINTEAFF
TRBJ2-1	.	TRBV7-3	CASSLTWGSVEQFF
TRBJ2-1	medium-sized	TRBV18	CASSPPVGRVNEQFF
TRBJ1-2	.	TRBV27	CASSLSGYGYTF
TRBJ2-5	.	TRBV23-1	CASSRRGLQETQYF
TRBJ1-1	.	TRBV4-1	CASSPQMGGEAFF
TRBJ2-7	.	TRBV5-1	CASSAYGTPSPEQYF
TRBJ2-2	.	TRBV28	CASRSQGGHTGELFF
TRBJ2-2	.	TRBV4-3	CASSQRPGGTGELFF
TRBJ2-5	.	TRBV4-3	CASSQDVGTEETQYF
TRBJ2-3	.	TRBV6-1	CASVLAGGHTDTQYF
TRBJ2-1	.	TRBV7-9	CASSLGTSHEQFF
TRBJ2-1	.	TRBV29-1	CSVELEMDEQFF
TRBJ2-3	.	TRBV7-6	CASKPGLAPTDTQYF
TRBJ1-4	.	TRBV5-4	CASSQGVGSGEKLFF
TRBJ2-3	.	TRBV30	CAWSDSTDTQYF